Sequencing of this T cell receptor (beta chain) was carried out in a study of blood T cell repertoires in COVID-19. Study-level information: The samples span acute and convalescent COVID-19 from the United States, Italy and Spain.

V gave up 6 bases and J gave up 1 base, with 18 bases separating them. The CDR3 loop spans 17 amino acids. The germline CDR1 and CDR2 sequences are SNHLY and FYNNEI. Original processing notes: Using reference gene primer amplification, nucleated cell counts were estimated. Assay used: immunoSEQ multiplex PCR; TCRdb lists only in-frame clones, some missing. The D gene and trimming were derived from the DNA, and the V and J assignments and clone size from that table. The sample lists tens of thousands of clones, roughly 86% occurring once. The sequenced sample consisted of peripheral blood. This sequence was found in a human donor in a cohort sampled during active COVID-19. The V and J genes are TRBV2 and TRBJ2-2, with D possibly being TRBD2 (6 bases). The chain's CDR3 is CASRKQPKAGNTGELFF. DNA of the CDR3: TGTGCCAGCAGGAAACAACCGAAAGCGGGGAACACCGGGGAGCTGTTTTTT.